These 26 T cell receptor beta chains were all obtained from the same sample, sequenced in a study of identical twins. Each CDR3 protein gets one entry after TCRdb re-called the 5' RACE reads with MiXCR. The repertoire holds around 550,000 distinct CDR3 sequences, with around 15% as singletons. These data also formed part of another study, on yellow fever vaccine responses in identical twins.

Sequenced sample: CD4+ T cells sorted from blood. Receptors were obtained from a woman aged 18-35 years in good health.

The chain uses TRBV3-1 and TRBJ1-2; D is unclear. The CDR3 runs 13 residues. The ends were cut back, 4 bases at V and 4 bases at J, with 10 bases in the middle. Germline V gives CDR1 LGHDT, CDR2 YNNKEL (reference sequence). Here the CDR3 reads CASSPVYSYGYTF. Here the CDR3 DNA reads TGTGCCAGCAGCCCGGTATACAGCTATGGCTACACCTTC.

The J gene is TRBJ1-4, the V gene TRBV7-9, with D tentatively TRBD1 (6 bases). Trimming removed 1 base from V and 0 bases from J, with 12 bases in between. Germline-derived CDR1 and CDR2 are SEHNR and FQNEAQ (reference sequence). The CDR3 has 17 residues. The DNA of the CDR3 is TGTGCCAGCAGCTTAGGAGCCTGGACAGCAACTAATGAAAAACTGTTTTTT. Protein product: CASSLGAWTATNEKLFF.

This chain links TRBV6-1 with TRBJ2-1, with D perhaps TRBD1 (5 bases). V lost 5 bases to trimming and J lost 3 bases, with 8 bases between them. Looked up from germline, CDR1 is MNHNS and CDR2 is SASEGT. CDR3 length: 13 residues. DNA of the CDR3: TGTGCCAGCAGTAGGACAATCTACAATGAGCAGTTCTTC. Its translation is CASSRTIYNEQFF.

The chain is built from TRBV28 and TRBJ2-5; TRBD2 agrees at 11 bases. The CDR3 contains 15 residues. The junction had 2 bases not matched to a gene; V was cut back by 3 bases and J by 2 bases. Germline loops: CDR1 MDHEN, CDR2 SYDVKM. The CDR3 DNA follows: TGTGCCAGCAGTTTCCCTAGCGGGAGGCAAGAGACCCAGTACTTC. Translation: CASSFPSGRQETQYF.

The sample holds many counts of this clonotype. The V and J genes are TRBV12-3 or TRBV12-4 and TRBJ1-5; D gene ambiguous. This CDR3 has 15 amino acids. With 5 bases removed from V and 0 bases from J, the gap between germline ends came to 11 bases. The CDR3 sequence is CASSPDGNSNQPQHF. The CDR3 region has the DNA TGTGCCAGCAGTCCAGACGGGAATAGCAATCAGCCCCAGCATTTT.

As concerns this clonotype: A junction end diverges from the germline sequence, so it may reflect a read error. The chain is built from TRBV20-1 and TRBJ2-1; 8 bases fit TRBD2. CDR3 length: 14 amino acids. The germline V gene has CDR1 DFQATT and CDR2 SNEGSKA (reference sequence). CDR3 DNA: TGCTGTGCTAGAGTCCACGGGGGGGAGGCTGAGCAGTTCTTC. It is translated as CCARVHGGEAEQFF.

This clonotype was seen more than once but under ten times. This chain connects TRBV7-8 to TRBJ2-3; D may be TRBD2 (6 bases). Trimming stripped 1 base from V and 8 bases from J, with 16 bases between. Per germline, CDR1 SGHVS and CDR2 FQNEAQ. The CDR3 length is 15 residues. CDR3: CASSLEVKSSGTQYF. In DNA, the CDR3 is TGTGCCAGCAGCTTAGAGGTTAAGAGTAGCGGTACGCAGTATTTT.

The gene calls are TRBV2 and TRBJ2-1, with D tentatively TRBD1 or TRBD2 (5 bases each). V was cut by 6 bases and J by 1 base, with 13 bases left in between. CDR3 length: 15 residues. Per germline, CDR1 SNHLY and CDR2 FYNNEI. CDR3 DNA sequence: TGTGCCAGCAGGGGGGTGGCTGTGTCCTACAATGAGCAGTTCTTC. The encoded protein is CASRGVAVSYNEQFF.

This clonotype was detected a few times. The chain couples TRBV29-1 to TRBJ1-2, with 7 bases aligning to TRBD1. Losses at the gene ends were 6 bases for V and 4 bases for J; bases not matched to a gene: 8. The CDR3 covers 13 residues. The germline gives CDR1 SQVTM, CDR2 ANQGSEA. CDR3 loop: CSVMDRWGYGYTF. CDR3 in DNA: TGCAGCGTCATGGACAGGTGGGGCTATGGCTACACCTTC.

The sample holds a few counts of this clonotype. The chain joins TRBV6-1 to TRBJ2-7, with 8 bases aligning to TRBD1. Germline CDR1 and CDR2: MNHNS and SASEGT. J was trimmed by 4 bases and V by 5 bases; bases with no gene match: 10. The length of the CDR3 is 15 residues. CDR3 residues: CASSRSGTGFYEQYF. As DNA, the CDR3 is TGTGCCAGCAGTCGATCCGGGACAGGTTTTTACGAGCAGTACTTC.

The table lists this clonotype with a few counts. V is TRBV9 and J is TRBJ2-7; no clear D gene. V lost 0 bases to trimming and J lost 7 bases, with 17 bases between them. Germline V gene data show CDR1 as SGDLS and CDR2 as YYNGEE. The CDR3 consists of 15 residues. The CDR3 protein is CASSVGPLNSQEQYV. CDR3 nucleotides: TGTGCCAGCAGCGTAGGGCCCCTAAACTCACAGGAGCAGTACGTC.

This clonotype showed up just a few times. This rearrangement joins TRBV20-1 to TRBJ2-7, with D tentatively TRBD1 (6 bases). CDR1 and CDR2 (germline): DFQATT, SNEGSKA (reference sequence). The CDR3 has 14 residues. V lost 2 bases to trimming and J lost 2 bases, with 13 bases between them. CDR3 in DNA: TGCAGTGCTAGACCAGGACAGCTCACCTACGAGCAGTACTTC. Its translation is CSARPGQLTYEQYF.

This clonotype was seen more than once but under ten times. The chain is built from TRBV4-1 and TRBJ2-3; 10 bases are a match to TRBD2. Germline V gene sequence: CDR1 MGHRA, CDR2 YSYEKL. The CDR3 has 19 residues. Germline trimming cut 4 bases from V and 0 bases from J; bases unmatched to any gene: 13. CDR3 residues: CASSLSGLAGGLSTDTQYF. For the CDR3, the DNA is TGCGCCAGCAGCCTAAGCGGCTTAGCGGGGGGCCTTAGCACAGATACGCAGTATTTT.

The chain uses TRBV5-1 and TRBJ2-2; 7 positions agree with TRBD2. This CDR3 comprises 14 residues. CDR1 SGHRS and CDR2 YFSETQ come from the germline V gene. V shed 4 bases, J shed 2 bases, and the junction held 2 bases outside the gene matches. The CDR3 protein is CASSAGLNTGELFF. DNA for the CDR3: TGCGCCAGCAGCGCGGGACTAAACACCGGGGAGCTGTTTTTT.

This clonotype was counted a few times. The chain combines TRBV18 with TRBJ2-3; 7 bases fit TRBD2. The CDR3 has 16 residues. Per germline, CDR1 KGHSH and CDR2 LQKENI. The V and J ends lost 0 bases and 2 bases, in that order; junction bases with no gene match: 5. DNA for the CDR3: TGTGCCAGCTCACCACCGGGAGGGATCTCCACAGATACGCAGTATTTT. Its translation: CASSPPGGISTDTQYF.

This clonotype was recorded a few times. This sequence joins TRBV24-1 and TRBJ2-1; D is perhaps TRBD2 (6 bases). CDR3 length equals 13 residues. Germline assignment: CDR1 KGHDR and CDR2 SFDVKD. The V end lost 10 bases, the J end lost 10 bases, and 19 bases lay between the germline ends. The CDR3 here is CATRSGQEGEQFF. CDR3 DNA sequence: TGTGCCACACGTAGCGGTCAAGAAGGGGAGCAGTTCTTC.

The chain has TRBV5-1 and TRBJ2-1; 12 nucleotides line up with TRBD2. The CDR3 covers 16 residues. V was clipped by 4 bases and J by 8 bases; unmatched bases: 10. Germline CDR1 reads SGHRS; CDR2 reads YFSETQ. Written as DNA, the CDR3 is TGCGCCAGCAGCAGTCCCAGGACTAGCGGGATGGATGAGCAGTTCTTC. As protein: CASSSPRTSGMDEQFF.

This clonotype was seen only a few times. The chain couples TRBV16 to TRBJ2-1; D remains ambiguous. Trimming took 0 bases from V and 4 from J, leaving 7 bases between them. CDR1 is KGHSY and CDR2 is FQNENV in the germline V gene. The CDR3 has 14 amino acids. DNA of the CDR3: TGTGCCAGCAGCCAATCAGGTGGTTACAATGAGCAGTTCTTC. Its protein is CASSQSGGYNEQFF. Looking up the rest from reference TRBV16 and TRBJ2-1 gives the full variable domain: GEEVAQTPKHLVRGEGQKAKLYCAPIKGHSYVFWYQQVLKNEFKFLISFQNENVFDETGMPKERFSAKCLPNSPCSLEIQATKLEDSAVYFCASSQSGGYNEQFFGPGTRLTVL.

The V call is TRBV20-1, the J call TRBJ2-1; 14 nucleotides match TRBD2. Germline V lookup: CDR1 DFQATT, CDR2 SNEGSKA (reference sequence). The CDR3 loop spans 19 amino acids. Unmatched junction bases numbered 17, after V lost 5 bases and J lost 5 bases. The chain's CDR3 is CSAQGTSGSRRGYNNEQFF. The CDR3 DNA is TGCAGTGCTCAGGGGACTAGCGGGAGTCGAAGGGGTTACAACAATGAGCAGTTCTTC.

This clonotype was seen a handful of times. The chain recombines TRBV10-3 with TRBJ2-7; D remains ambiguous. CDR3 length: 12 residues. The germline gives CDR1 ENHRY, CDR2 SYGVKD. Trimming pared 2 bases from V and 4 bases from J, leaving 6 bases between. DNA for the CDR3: TGTGCCATCAGTGAGAGAGAATACGAGCAGTACTTC. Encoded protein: CAISEREYEQYF.

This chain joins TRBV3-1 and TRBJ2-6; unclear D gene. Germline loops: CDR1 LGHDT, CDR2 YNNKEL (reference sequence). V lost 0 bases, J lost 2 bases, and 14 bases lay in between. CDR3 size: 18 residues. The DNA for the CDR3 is TGTGCCAGCAGCCAAGATCGCCCACGGTCTGCTGGGGCCAACGTCCTGACTTTC. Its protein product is CASSQDRPRSAGANVLTF.

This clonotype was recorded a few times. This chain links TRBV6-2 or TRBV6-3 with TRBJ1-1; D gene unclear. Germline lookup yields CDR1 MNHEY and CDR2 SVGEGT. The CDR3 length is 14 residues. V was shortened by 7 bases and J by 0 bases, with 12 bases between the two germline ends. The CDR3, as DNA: TGTGCCAGCACGGCCCGCAATATGAACACTGAAGCTTTCTTT. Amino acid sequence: CASTARNMNTEAFF.

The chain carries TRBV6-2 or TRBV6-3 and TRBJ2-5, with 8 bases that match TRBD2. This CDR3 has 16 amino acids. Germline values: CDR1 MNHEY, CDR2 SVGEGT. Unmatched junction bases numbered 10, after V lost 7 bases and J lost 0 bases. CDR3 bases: TGTGCCAGCACGATCGGGGGGGCCCCGTACCAAGAGACCCAGTACTTC. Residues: CASTIGGAPYQETQYF.

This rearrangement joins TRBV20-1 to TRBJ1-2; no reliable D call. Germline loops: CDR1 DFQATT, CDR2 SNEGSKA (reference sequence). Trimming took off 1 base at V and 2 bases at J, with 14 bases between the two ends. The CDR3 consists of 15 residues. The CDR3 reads CSARGIRGANYGYTF. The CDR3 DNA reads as TGCAGTGCTAGAGGGATCCGGGGAGCCAACTATGGCTACACCTTC.

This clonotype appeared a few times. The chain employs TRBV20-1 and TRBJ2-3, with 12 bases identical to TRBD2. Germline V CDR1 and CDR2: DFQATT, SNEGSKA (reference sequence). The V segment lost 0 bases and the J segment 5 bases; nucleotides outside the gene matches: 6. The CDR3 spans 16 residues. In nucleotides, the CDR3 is TGCAGTGCTAGAGATCGACTAGCGGGAGTTGGAGATACGCAGTATTTT. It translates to CSARDRLAGVGDTQYF.

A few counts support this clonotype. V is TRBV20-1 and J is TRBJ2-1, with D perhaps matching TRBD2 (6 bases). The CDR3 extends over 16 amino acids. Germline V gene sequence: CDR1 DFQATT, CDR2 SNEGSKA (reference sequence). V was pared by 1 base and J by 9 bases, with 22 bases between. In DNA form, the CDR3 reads TGCAGTGCTAGAGGAGGATGGGGCGGGGCTCGATTTGAGCAGTTCTTC. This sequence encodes CSARGGWGGARFEQFF.